This T cell receptor beta chain is drawn from a study of blood T cells in healthy people across ages. At the level of the study: Roughly one uniquely barcoded beta molecule per two T cells was captured. Broader study findings: More naive CD4+ cells and higher diversity marked long-lived donors relative to aged donors.

The donors, all healthy, were Caucasians living in Russia, aged roughly 6 to 100. In regard to this clonotype: Its antigen is currently unknown.

V lost 4 bases to trimming and J lost 12 bases, with 23 bases between them. This CDR3 is built from 15 residues. From germline, CDR1 is ENHRY and CDR2 SYGVKD. Then a second PCR, running about 6 to 11 cycles, was carried out with a sample-barcoded 5' primer and a J-beta primer mix. Each CDR3 protein is one row after TCRdb ran MiXCR on the 5' RACE reads. Altogether roughly 1,300,000 distinct CDR3 sequences are present, around 59% being singletons, with the ten largest covering approximately 7%. The source material was blood. The clonotype was recovered from a young man in good health. The chain couples TRBV10-3 to TRBJ2-3; D is perhaps TRBD1 or TRBD2 (5 bases each). Here the CDR3 reads CAISVGTQQIAPQYF. CDR3 nucleotides: TGTGCCATCAGTGTTGGGACCCAACAGATAGCACCACAGTATTTT.